This T cell receptor beta chain is from a study of OX40 agonist ivuxolimab in advanced cancers. Background on the study: Melanoma, hepatocellular carcinoma, head and neck or renal cell cancer occurred in dose-escalation patients. Partial responses were seen in three patients, one with hepatocellular carcinoma and two with cutaneous melanoma.

V lost 0 bases and J lost 2; bases outside the gene matches: 12. CDR1 and CDR2 from the germline V gene are MGHRA and YSYEKL. This CDR3 is 18 amino acids long. Sequencing was performed with immunoSEQ multiplex PCR; in TCRdb, only in-frame clones are kept and a portion is missing. The data hold some 35,000 clones, with over 75% observed a single time. The sample holds one count of this clone. This chain uses TRBV4-1 with TRBJ2-5; 7 nucleotides align to TRBD1. The sequence derives from an adult with an advanced solid tumor such as melanoma, head and neck, liver or kidney cancer. Sequences were derived from CD4+ or CD8+ T cells sorted from blood, sampled in a trial of the OX40 agonist ivuxolimab. CDR3 region: CASSQEFLGTDLQETQYF. The CDR3 bases are TGCGCCAGCAGCCAAGAGTTTTTGGGGACAGACCTACAAGAGACCCAGTACTTC.